These 5 T cell receptor beta chains were all obtained from the same sample, sequenced in a study of memory CD4+ T cells and cytomegalovirus serostatus. Repertoires were generated with immunoSEQ multiplex PCR, while TCRdb's copy carries only in-frame clones and drops some. The repertoire holds around 88,000 clones, 80% seen once, with around 3.6% in the top ten. The sort gate was single viable CD3+CD4+CD8-CD45RO+ cells for memory CD4+ T cells. The material sequenced was memory CD4+ T cells from blood. All receptors come from an adult in good health and CMV-seropositive.

The chain couples TRBV5-4 to TRBJ2-1; TRBD1 matches at 10 bases. The CDR3 consists of 17 residues. Germline V gene sequence: CDR1 SGHNT, CDR2 YYREEE (reference sequence). The V gene end was trimmed by 2 bases and the J gene end by 8 bases; junction bases not matched to a gene: 13. CDR3 sequence reads: CASSLFTGTGAIDEQFF. The CDR3 bases are TGTGCCAGCAGCTTATTCACCGGGACAGGGGCCATCGATGAGCAGTTCTTC.

CDR3 in amino acids: CASSLEAGGGYGYTF. Written as DNA, the CDR3 is TGTGCCAGCAGCTTAGAGGCAGGAGGTGGCTATGGCTACACCTTC. The chain couples TRBV7-9 to TRBJ1-2; D gene ambiguous. V gave up 1 base and J gave up 4 bases, with 13 bases separating them. CDR1 is SEHNR, CDR2 FQNEAQ, per germline (reference sequence). The CDR3 is 15 amino acids.

V is TRBV7-3 and J is TRBJ2-1; D remains ambiguous. CDR1 is SGHTA and CDR2 is FQGTGA in the germline V gene. The CDR3 has 14 residues. Trimming removed 0 bases at V and 0 bases at J, with 3 bases between. CDR3 loop: CASSLTGSYNEQFF. For the CDR3, the DNA is TGTGCCAGCAGCTTAACGGGCTCCTACAATGAGCAGTTCTTC. The full variable domain, its missing parts supplied by reference TRBV7-3 and TRBJ2-1, is GAGVSQTPSNKVTEKGKYVELRCDPISGHTALYWYRQSLGQGPEFLIYFQGTGAADDSGLPNDRFFAVRPEGSVSTLKIQRTERGDSAVYLCASSLTGSYNEQFFGPGTRLTVL.

A few counts support this clone. The chain uses TRBV18 and TRBJ2-1, with unresolved D. Germline-derived CDR1 and CDR2 are KGHSH and LQKENI. CDR3 length: 12 amino acids. V was pared by 1 base and J by 8 bases, with 6 bases between. The CDR3 nucleotides read TGTGCCAGCTCACCACAGAGGTATGAGCAGTTCTTC. Translated: CASSPQRYEQFF.

The chain is built from TRBV6-5 and TRBJ2-7, with 7 bases lining up with TRBD1. From germline, CDR1 is MNHEY and CDR2 SVGAGI. V lost 5 bases to trimming and J lost 7 bases; unmatched junction nucleotides: 8. The CDR3 runs to 13 residues. CDR3 amino acids: CASSPRNRGEQYF. DNA of the CDR3: TGTGCCAGCAGTCCCAGAAACAGGGGTGAGCAGTACTTC.